What follows describes a single T cell receptor (beta chain). The antigen remains unidentified. This specimen comes from a study of cytomegalovirus exposure and HLA in healthy donors. As for the study in general: Unique TCRs numbering roughly 85 million, obtained from HLA-typed donors, made up an early data release. Study-wide points: When a later analysis compared HLA-associated TCR beta chains with equally common others, the HLA-associated chains turned out to be more clonally expanded and to have lower generation probabilities. TCR beta V segments were, for the most part, productive about 87% or about 30% of the time in an earlier analysis. Looking again later, the authors saw that most CMV-associated TCR beta chains seemed HLA-restricted.

PCR was performed using 60 Vbeta and 13 Jbeta primers. Here immunoSEQ multiplex PCR was the method, and the copy in TCRdb shows in-frame clones only, minus some. The table lists approximately 50,000 clones, 80% of them singletons. The sample comprised PBMCs. The clonotype comes from a man aged 25-45 years in good health and CMV-seropositive.

The CDR3 is CASSLGDRRLRNTEAFF. The CDR3 region has the DNA TGTGCCAGTTCTCTTGGGGACAGGCGATTAAGGAACACTGAAGCTTTCTTT. The J gene is TRBJ1-1, the V gene TRBV5-5, with TRBD1 matching over 8 bases. Germline CDR1 reads SGHKS; CDR2 reads YYEKEE (reference sequence). The CDR3 is 17 amino acids. V shed 8 bases and J 1 base; nucleotides not matched to a gene: 16.